These 4 T cell receptor beta chains came from one sample sequenced in a study of T cell responses to AZD1222 COVID-19 vaccine. Using immunoSEQ multiplex PCR, the repertoire was profiled, and TCRdb retains in-frame clones only, with some absent. The sample includes approximately 100,000 clones, 85% to 90% of them seen just once. Sequenced here: peripheral blood, sampled on day 0 of AZD1222 vaccination. The receptors originated from an adult in good health.

The rearrangement uses TRBV24-1 and TRBJ1-5, with D uncertain. CDR1 is KGHDR and CDR2 is SFDVKD in the germline V gene. This CDR3 comprises 15 residues. V shed 3 bases and J shed 8 bases, with 16 bases lying between them. The CDR3 DNA reads TGTGCCACCAGTGATGCACGGACCCCGGAGGAGCCCCAGCATTTT. Translating gives CATSDARTPEEPQHF.

The chain uses TRBV18 and TRBJ1-3; no definite D call. Trimming shortened V by 2 bases and J by 3 bases, and 8 bases separated the two germline ends. Germline-derived CDR1 and CDR2 are KGHSH and LQKENI. CDR3 length: 14 residues. This chain's CDR3 is CASSPWIRGNTIYF. CDR3 nucleotides: TGTGCCAGCTCACCATGGATACGTGGAAACACCATATATTTT. The full variable domain, in which reference TRBV18 and TRBJ1-3 provide the parts outside the CDR3, is NAGVMQNPRHLVRRRGQEARLRCSPMKGHSHVYWYRQLPEEGLKFMVYLQKENIIDESGMPKERFSAEFPKEGPSILRIQQVVRGDSAAYFCASSPWIRGNTIYFGEGSWLTVV.

This chain links TRBV9 with TRBJ1-3, with unresolved D. CDR3 length equals 14 residues. The V gene's germline CDR1 is SGDLS and CDR2 YYNGEE. Between the trimmed V and J ends, which lost 2 bases and 1 base, there was a span of 7 bases. CDR3 amino acids: CASSVGISGNTIYF. The CDR3 nucleotides read TGTGCCAGCAGCGTGGGGATTTCTGGAAACACCATATATTTT.

The chain uses TRBV3-1 (or the pseudogene TRBV3-2) and TRBJ2-7, with 11 bases lining up with TRBD2. V dropped 6 bases and J dropped 5; count of bases not matched to a gene: 6. Germline CDR1 is LGHDT and CDR2 is YNNKEL (reference sequence). The CDR3 consists of 14 residues. CDR3 in DNA: TGTGCCAGCAGGGCGGGACTAGCGGTCGACGAGCAGTACTTC. Translation gives CASRAGLAVDEQYF.